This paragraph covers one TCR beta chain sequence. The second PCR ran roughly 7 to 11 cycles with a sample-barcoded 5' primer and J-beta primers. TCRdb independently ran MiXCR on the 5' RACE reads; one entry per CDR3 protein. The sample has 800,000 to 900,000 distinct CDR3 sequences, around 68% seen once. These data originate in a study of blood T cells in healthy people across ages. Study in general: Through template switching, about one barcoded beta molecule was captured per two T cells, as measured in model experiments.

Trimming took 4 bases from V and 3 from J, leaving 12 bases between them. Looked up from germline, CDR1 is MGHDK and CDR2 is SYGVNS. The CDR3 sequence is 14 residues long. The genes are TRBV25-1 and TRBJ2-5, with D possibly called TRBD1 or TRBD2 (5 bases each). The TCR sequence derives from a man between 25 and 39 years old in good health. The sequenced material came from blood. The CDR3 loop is CASSVGTPKETQYF. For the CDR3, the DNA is TGTGCCAGCAGTGTGGGGACCCCGAAAGAGACCCAGTACTTC.